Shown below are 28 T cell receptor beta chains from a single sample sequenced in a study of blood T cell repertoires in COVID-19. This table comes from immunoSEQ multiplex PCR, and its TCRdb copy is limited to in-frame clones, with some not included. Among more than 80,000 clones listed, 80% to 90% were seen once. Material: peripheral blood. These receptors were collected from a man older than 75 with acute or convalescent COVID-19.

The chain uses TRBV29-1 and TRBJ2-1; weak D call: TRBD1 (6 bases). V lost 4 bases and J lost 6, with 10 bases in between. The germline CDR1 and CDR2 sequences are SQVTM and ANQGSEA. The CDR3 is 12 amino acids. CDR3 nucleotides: TGCAGCGTTGGAGGGGGAGCCAATGAGCAGTTCTTC. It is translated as CSVGGGANEQFF.

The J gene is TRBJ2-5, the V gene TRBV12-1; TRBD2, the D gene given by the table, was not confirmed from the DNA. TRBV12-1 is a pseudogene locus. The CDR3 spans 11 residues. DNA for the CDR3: TGTGCCAGGGCGGGGAGGGAGACCCAGTACTTC. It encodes CARAGRETQYF.

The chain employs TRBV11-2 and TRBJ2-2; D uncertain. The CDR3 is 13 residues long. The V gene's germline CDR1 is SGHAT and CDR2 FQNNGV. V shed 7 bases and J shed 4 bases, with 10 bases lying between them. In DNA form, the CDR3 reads TGTGCCAGCAACCCGAGTAGCACCGGGGAGCTGTTTTTT. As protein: CASNPSSTGELFF.

The chain's CDR3 is CASSLVTGTGNTIYF. Here the CDR3 DNA reads TGCGCCAGCAGCTTGGTAACAGGTACTGGAAACACCATATATTTT. J is TRBJ1-3 and V is TRBV5-1; TRBD1 is a possible D gene (5 bases). Germline-derived CDR1 and CDR2 are SGHRS and YFSETQ. Trimming left V 0 bases short and J 2 bases short, with 9 bases between. This CDR3 is 15 amino acids long.

The CDR3 DNA follows: TGTGCCAGCAAAGACAGGTGGGGTCGGGATCAGCCCCAGCATTTT. This sequence encodes CASKDRWGRDQPQHF. J is TRBJ1-5 and V is TRBV2; D perhaps matches TRBD1 (6 bases). Germline V gene data show CDR1 as SNHLY and CDR2 as FYNNEI. With 7 bases removed from V and 5 bases from J, the gap between germline ends came to 18 bases. The CDR3 runs 15 residues. Based on the CDR3 plus reference TRBV2 and TRBJ1-5, the full variable domain is EPEVTQTPSHQVTQMGQEVILRCVPISNHLYFYWYRQILGQKVEFLVSFYNNEISEKSEIFDDQFSVERPDGSNFTLKIRSTKLEDSAMYFCASKDRWGRDQPQHFGDGTRLSIL.

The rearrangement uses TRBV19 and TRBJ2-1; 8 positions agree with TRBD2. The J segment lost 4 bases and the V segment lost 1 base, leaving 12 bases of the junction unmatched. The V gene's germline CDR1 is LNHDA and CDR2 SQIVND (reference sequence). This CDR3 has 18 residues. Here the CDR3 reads CASSIVTTLGGRYNEQFF. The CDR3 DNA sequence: TGTGCCAGTAGTATAGTTACGACTCTGGGCGGGAGGTACAATGAGCAGTTCTTC.

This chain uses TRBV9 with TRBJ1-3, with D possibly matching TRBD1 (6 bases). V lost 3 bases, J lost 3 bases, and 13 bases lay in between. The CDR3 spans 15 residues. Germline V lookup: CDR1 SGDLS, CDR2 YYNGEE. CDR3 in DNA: TGTGCCAGCAGCGCCCAATCAGGGGTTGGAAACACCATATATTTT. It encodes CASSAQSGVGNTIYF.

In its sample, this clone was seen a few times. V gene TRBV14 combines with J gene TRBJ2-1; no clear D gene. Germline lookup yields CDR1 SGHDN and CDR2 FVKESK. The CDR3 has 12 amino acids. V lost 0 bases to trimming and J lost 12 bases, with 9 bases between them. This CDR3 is CASSQEGVGQFF. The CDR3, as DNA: TGTGCCAGCAGCCAAGAAGGAGTCGGGCAGTTCTTC.

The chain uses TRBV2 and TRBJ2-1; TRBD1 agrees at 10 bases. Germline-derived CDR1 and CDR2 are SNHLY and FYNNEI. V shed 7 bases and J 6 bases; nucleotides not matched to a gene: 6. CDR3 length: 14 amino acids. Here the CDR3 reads CASTRDRGINEQFF. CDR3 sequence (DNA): TGTGCCAGCACCCGGGACAGGGGTATCAATGAGCAGTTCTTC.

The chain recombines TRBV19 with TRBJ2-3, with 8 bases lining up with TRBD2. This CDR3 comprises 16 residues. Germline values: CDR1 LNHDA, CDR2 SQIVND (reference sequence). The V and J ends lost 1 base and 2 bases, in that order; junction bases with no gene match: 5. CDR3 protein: CASSIVVGLATDTQYF. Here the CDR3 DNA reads TGTGCCAGTAGTATAGTGGTTGGACTAGCCACAGATACGCAGTATTTT.

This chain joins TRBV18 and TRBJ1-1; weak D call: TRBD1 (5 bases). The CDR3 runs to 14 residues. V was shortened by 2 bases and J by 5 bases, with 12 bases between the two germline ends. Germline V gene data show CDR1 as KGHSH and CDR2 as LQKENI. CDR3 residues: CASSPSGGETEAFF. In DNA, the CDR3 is TGTGCCAGCTCACCATCGGGGGGAGAGACTGAAGCTTTCTTT.

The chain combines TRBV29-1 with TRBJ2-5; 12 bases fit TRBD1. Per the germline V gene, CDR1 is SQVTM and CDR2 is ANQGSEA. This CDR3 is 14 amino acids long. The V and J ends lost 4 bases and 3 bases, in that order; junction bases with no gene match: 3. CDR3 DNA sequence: TGCAGCGTTGCCGGGACAGGGGGCAAAGAGACCCAGTACTTC. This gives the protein CSVAGTGGKETQYF.

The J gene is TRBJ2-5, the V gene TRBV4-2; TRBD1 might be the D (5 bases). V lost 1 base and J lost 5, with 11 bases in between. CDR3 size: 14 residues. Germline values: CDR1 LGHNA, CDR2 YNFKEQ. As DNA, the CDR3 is TGTGCCAGCAGCCAAGGAGTGGGGCCTGAGACCCAGTACTTC. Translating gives CASSQGVGPETQYF.

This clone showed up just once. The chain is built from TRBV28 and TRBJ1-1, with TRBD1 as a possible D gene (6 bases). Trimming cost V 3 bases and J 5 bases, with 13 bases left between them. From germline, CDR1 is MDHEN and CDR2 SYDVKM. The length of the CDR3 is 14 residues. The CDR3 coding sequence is TGTGCCAGCAGTTTCAGGGGCTGGGAGACTGAAGCTTTCTTT. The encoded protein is CASSFRGWETEAFF.

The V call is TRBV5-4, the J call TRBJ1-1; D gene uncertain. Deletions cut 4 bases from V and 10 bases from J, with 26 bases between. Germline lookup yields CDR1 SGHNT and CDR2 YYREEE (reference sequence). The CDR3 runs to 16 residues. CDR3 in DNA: TGTGCCAGCAGCACCTACTCCGGGTCCCAAACCGGAGGAGCTTTCTTT. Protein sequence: CASSTYSGSQTGGAFF.

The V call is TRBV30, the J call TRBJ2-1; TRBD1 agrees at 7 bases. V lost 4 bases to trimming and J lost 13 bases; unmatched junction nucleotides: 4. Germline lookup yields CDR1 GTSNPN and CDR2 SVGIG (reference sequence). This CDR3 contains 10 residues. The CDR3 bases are TGTGCCTGGACCGGGACAGCACAGTTCTTC. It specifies CAWTGTAQFF. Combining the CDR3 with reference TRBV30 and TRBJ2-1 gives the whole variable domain SQTIHQWPATLVQPVGSPLSLECTVEGTSNPNLYWYRQAAGRGLQLLFYSVGIGQISSEVPQNLSASRPQDRQFILSSKKLLLSDSGFYLCAWTGTAQFFGPGTRLTVL.

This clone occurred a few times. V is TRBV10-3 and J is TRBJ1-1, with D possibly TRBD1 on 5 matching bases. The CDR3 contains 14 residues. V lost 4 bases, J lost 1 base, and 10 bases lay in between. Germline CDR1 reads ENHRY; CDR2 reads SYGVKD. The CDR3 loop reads CAISVQEGNTEAFF. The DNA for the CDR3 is TGTGCCATCAGTGTACAGGAGGGGAACACTGAAGCTTTCTTT.

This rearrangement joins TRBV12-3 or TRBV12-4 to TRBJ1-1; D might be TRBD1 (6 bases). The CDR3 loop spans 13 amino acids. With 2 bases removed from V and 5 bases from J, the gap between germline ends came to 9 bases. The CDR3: CASSLTQGTEAFF. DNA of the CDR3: TGTGCCAGCAGTTTAACTCAGGGGACTGAAGCTTTCTTT.

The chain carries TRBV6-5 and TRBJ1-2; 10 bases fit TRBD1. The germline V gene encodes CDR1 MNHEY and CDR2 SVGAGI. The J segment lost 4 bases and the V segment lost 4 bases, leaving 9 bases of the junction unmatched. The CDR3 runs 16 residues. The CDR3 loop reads CASSSPRQGAGYGYTF. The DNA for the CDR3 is TGTGCCAGCAGTTCCCCCCGACAGGGGGCTGGCTATGGCTACACCTTC.

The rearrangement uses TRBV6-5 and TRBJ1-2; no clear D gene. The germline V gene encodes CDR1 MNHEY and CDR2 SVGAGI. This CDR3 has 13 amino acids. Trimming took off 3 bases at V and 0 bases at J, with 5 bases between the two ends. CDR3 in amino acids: CASSYQTNYGYTF. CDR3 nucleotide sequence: TGTGCCAGCAGTTATCAGACTAACTATGGCTACACCTTC.

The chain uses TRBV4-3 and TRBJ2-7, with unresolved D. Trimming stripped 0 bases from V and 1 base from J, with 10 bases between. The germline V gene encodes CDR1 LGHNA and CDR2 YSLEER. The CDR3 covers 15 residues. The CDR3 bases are TGCGCCAGCAGCCAAGATGCAACAGATTCCTACGAGCAGTACTTC. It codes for CASSQDATDSYEQYF.

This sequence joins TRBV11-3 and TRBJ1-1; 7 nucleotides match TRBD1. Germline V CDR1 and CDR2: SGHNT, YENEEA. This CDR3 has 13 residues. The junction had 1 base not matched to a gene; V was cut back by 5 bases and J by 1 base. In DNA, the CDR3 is TGTGCCAGCAGCCGGGACAGGAACACTGAAGCTTTCTTT. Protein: CASSRDRNTEAFF. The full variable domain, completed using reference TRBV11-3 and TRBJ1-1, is EAGVVQSPRYKIIEKKQPVAFWCNPISGHNTLYWYLQNLGQGPELLIRYENEEAVDDSQLPKDRFSAERLKGVDSTLKIQPAELGDSAVYLCASSRDRNTEAFFGQGTRLTVV.

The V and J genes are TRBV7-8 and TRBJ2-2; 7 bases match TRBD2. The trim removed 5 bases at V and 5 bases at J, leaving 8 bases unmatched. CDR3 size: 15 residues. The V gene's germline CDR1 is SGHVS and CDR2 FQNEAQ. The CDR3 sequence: CASSEPGGRTGELFF. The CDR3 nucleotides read TGTGCCAGCAGCGAACCCGGGGGGAGGACCGGGGAGCTGTTTTTT. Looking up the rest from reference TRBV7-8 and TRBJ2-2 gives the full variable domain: GAGVSQSPRYKVAKRGQDVALRCDPISGHVSLFWYQQALGQGPEFLTYFQNEAQLDKSGLPSDRFFAERPEGSVSTLKIQRTQQEDSAVYLCASSEPGGRTGELFFGEGSRLTVL.

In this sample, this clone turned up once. Written as DNA, the CDR3 is TGTGCCAGCAGTCCCTGGATGGCGGGGGAAGCTTTCTTT. Translating it yields CASSPWMAGEAFF. The V gene is TRBV27, the J gene TRBJ1-1, with unresolved D. Germline lookup yields CDR1 MNHEY and CDR2 SMNVEV (reference sequence). CDR3 length equals 13 residues. V was cut by 5 bases and J by 8 bases, with 15 bases left in between.

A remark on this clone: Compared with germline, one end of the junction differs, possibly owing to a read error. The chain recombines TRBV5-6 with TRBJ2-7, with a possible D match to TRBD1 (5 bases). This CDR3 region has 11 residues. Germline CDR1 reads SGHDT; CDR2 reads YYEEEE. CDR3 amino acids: CASSLKSGQDF. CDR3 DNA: TGTGCCAGCAGCTTGAAGTCAGGGCAGGACTTC.

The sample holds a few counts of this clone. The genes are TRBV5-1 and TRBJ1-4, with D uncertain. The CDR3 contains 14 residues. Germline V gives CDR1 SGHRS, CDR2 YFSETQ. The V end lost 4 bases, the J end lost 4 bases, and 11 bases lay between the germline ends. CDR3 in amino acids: CASSLDGNNEKLFF. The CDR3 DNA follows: TGCGCCAGCAGCCTGGACGGGAATAATGAAAAACTGTTTTTT.

For the CDR3, the DNA is TGTGCCAGCAGGTCCCTCGCGAACACCGGGGAGCTGTTTTTT. This sequence encodes CASRSLANTGELFF. The rearrangement joins TRBV7-3 to TRBJ2-2; D unresolved. Germline V CDR1 and CDR2: SGHTA, FQGTGA. The germline V and J ends were trimmed by 6 bases and 0 bases, with 8 bases remaining between them. The CDR3 has 14 amino acids. Combining the CDR3 with reference TRBV7-3 and TRBJ2-2 gives the whole variable domain GAGVSQTPSNKVTEKGKYVELRCDPISGHTALYWYRQSLGQGPEFLIYFQGTGAADDSGLPNDRFFAVRPEGSVSTLKIQRTERGDSAVYLCASRSLANTGELFFGEGSRLTVL.

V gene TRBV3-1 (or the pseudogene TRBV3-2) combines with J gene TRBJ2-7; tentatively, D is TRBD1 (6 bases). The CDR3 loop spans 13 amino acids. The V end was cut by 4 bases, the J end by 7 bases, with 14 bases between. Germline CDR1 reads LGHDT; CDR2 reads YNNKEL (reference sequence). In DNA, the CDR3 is TGTGCCAGCAGCCGGGGGCTTCAATGGGAGCAGTACTTC. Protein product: CASSRGLQWEQYF.